Listed here are 25 T cell receptor beta chains from one sample, sequenced in a study of OX40 agonist ivuxolimab in advanced cancers. The assay was immunoSEQ multiplex PCR, and TCRdb's table has in-frame clones only and misses some. The profile covers some 80,000 clones, with roughly 90% appearing a single time and over 0.6% taken by the ten largest. The sequenced sample was CD4+ or CD8+ T cells sorted from blood, obtained in a trial of the OX40 agonist ivuxolimab. The receptors stem from an adult with an advanced solid tumor such as melanoma, head and neck, liver or kidney cancer.

The chain couples TRBV7-6 to TRBJ2-7; D is unclear. The CDR3 has 14 amino acids. Per germline, CDR1 SGHVS and CDR2 FNYEAQ. V lost 5 bases and J 0 bases, leaving 11 bases between the germline ends. CDR3 amino acids: CASSPGSSSYEQYF. CDR3 nucleotides: TGTGCCAGCAGCCCGGGCTCCAGCTCCTACGAGCAGTACTTC. Using reference TRBV7-6 and TRBJ2-7 for the parts outside the CDR3, the full variable domain is GAGVSQSPRYKVTKRGQDVALRCDPISGHVSLYWYRQALGQGPEFLTYFNYEAQQDKSGLPNDRFSAERPEGSISTLTIQRTEQRDSAMYRCASSPGSSSYEQYFGPGTRLTVT.

The V call is TRBV30, the J call TRBJ2-3, with D perhaps matching TRBD1 (6 bases). Germline V gene lookup returns CDR1 GTSNPN and CDR2 SVGIG (reference sequence). The length of the CDR3 is 15 residues. With 1 base removed from V and 5 bases from J, the gap between germline ends came to 16 bases. The CDR3 spells CAWSGGQRPEDTQYF. For the CDR3, the DNA is TGTGCCTGGAGTGGCGGACAGCGACCGGAAGATACGCAGTATTTT.

The chain recombines TRBV7-6 with TRBJ1-4, with TRBD1 as a possible D gene (6 bases). Germline lookup yields CDR1 SGHVS and CDR2 FNYEAQ. Trimming left V 5 bases short and J 7 bases short, with 11 bases between. This CDR3 is 13 amino acids long. CDR3 region: CASSPRGAEKLFF. CDR3 in DNA: TGTGCCAGCAGCCCGAGGGGGGCTGAAAAACTGTTTTTT.

The gene calls are TRBV29-1 and TRBJ2-3; D may be TRBD1 (6 bases). CDR1 is SQVTM and CDR2 is ANQGSEA in the germline V gene. The CDR3 runs 13 residues. Deletions cut 4 bases from V and 4 bases from J, with 12 bases between. The CDR3 DNA follows: TGCAGCGTTGGGGGAAAGGGGGCAGATACGCAGTATTTT. Encoded protein: CSVGGKGADTQYF.

This clone was recorded only once. The chain recombines TRBV18 with TRBJ2-3; D is unclear. The V and J ends lost 1 base and 2 bases respectively, with 13 bases between them. This CDR3 has 16 amino acids. Germline-derived CDR1 and CDR2 are KGHSH and LQKENI. The CDR3 here is CASSPQANTLTDTQYF. DNA for the CDR3: TGTGCCAGCTCACCACAGGCTAACACACTCACAGATACGCAGTATTTT. Full variable domain (missing parts from reference TRBV18 and TRBJ2-3): NAGVMQNPRHLVRRRGQEARLRCSPMKGHSHVYWYRQLPEEGLKFMVYLQKENIIDESGMPKERFSAEFPKEGPSILRIQQVVRGDSAAYFCASSPQANTLTDTQYFGPGTRLTVL.

The chain uses TRBV5-1 and TRBJ1-2, with a tentative D call TRBD1 (5 bases). The CDR3 loop spans 15 amino acids. CDR1 is SGHRS, CDR2 YFSETQ, per germline. V was clipped by 5 bases and J by 3 bases, with 17 bases between them. The CDR3 protein is CASRLSPRDDYGYTF. The CDR3 region has the DNA TGCGCCAGCAGGCTATCTCCCAGGGACGACTATGGCTACACCTTC.

This sequence joins TRBV6-5 and TRBJ1-1, with 9 bases lining up with TRBD1. Germline V gives CDR1 MNHEY, CDR2 SVGAGI. The CDR3 length is 15 residues. V gave up 7 bases and J gave up 3 bases; unmatched junction bases: 9. CDR3 in amino acids: CASKSGTGWDTEAFF. The CDR3 nucleotides read TGTGCCAGCAAAAGCGGGACAGGGTGGGACACTGAAGCTTTCTTT.

This sequence joins TRBV5-4 and TRBJ2-4; 8 bases map to TRBD2. CDR1 SGHNT and CDR2 YYREEE come from the germline V gene (reference sequence). The CDR3 loop spans 16 amino acids. The V gene end was trimmed by 0 bases and the J gene end by 0 bases; junction bases not matched to a gene: 2. The CDR3 nucleotides read TGTGCCAGCAGCTTGGATAGCGGGGAAGCCAAAAACATTCAGTACTTC. Its translation: CASSLDSGEAKNIQYF.

The DNA for the CDR3 is TGTGCCAGCAGCGGCCAGGGTAGCGGAGGCCAAGAGACCCAGTACTTC. This codes for CASSGQGSGGQETQYF. V gene TRBV9 combines with J gene TRBJ2-5, with D tentatively TRBD2 (6 bases). Germline V CDR1 and CDR2: SGDLS, YYNGEE. The CDR3 is made up of 16 amino acids. V was trimmed by 3 bases and J by 1 base, leaving 16 bases between them.

This rearrangement joins TRBV10-3 to TRBJ2-2; 9 positions match TRBD1. CDR3 size: 15 residues. The junction had 14 bases not matched to a gene; V was cut back by 11 bases and J by 7 bases. Per germline, CDR1 ENHRY and CDR2 SYGVKD. The CDR3 reads CAAQSGQGLSGELFF. For the CDR3, the DNA is TGTGCCGCGCAATCGGGACAGGGATTAAGCGGGGAGCTGTTTTTT.

This clone occurred once. This chain connects TRBV2 to TRBJ2-7; no reliable D call. CDR3 size: 11 residues. With 2 bases removed from V and 6 bases from J, the gap between germline ends came to 5 bases. The germline V gene encodes CDR1 SNHLY and CDR2 FYNNEI. This CDR3 reads CASSEWGEQYF. The DNA of the CDR3 is TGTGCCAGCAGTGAATGGGGCGAGCAGTACTTC. Full variable domain (remainder filled in from reference TRBV2 and TRBJ2-7): EPEVTQTPSHQVTQMGQEVILRCVPISNHLYFYWYRQILGQKVEFLVSFYNNEISEKSEIFDDQFSVERPDGSNFTLKIRSTKLEDSAMYFCASSEWGEQYFGPGTRLTVT.

The rearrangement uses TRBV28 and TRBJ1-2; the D gene is possibly TRBD1 (5 bases). This CDR3 is built from 15 residues. Trimming pared 2 bases from V and 6 bases from J, leaving 16 bases between. Germline CDR1 MDHEN, CDR2 SYDVKM. In nucleotides, the CDR3 is TGTGCCAGCAGTTTACCAGGGCAGGTTTGGGATGGCTACACCTTC. Residues: CASSLPGQVWDGYTF.

The gene calls are TRBV10-1 and TRBJ1-1; 10 nucleotides align to TRBD1. The CDR3 is 13 amino acids. Unmatched junction bases numbered 7, after V lost 5 bases and J lost 10 bases. Germline V gene sequence: CDR1 WNHNN, CDR2 SYGVQD (reference sequence). CDR3 sequence (DNA): TGCGCCAGCAGTTCCAGACAGGGGGCACGAGCTTTCTTT. Its protein product is CASSSRQGARAFF.

The DNA for the CDR3 is TGTGCCAGCACCCCCCAGCGGGGCTCCTACAATGAGCAGTTCTTC. It yields the protein CASTPQRGSYNEQFF. The chain recombines TRBV6-1 with TRBJ2-1, with TRBD2 identical over 7 bases. The CDR3 extends over 15 amino acids. From germline, CDR1 is MNHNS and CDR2 SASEGT. J was trimmed by 0 bases and V by 7 bases; bases with no gene match: 6.

V gene TRBV4-2 combines with J gene TRBJ2-6, with D unresolved. The V end lost 0 bases, the J end lost 0 bases, and 9 bases lay between the germline ends. The CDR3 contains 17 residues. Per germline, CDR1 LGHNA and CDR2 YNFKEQ. The CDR3 bases are TGTGCCAGCAGCCAAGATAATTGGATCTCTGGGGCCAACGTCCTGACTTTC. Translated, it gives CASSQDNWISGANVLTF.

The gene calls are TRBV5-6 and TRBJ2-7; 10 bases agree with TRBD2. The CDR3 has 15 amino acids. The J segment lost 1 base and the V segment lost 2 bases, leaving 3 bases of the junction unmatched. The V gene's germline CDR1 is SGHDT and CDR2 YYEEEE. CDR3 coding DNA: TGTGCCAGCAGCTTCCGGACTAGCGGATCCTACGAGCAGTACTTC. Residues: CASSFRTSGSYEQYF.

This clone was recorded once. This chain uses TRBV19 with TRBJ2-7; D is uncertain. V was cut by 5 bases and J by 2 bases, with 10 bases left in between. The germline gives CDR1 LNHDA, CDR2 SQIVND (reference sequence). CDR3 length: 13 amino acids. For the CDR3, the DNA is TGTGCCAGTAGTTCCCAGCGTACCTACGAGCAGTACTTC. This translates into CASSSQRTYEQYF.

V and J are TRBV18 and TRBJ2-3; TRBD1 is a possible D gene (6 bases). Trimming removed 6 bases from V and 2 bases from J, with 15 bases in between. Germline V gives CDR1 KGHSH, CDR2 LQKENI. This CDR3 is 15 amino acids long. CDR3 sequence reads: CASSEDSYSTDTQYF. The CDR3 DNA reads TGTGCCAGCTCCGAGGACAGCTACTCCACAGATACGCAGTATTTT.

This CDR3 reads CASSFPGQGPRPKLFF. CDR3 coding DNA: TGTGCCAGCAGCTTTCCGGGACAGGGTCCTCGACCCAAACTGTTTTTT. The chain has TRBV7-6 and TRBJ1-4, with 9 bases that match TRBD1. The CDR3 is 16 amino acids. Germline assignment: CDR1 SGHVS and CDR2 FNYEAQ. V lost 3 bases to trimming and J lost 11 bases; unmatched junction nucleotides: 13.

The rearrangement links TRBV21-1 to TRBJ2-7. TRBV21-1 is a recognized pseudogene. CDR3 length equals 21 residues. The CDR3 nucleotides read TGTGCCAGCAGCAAAGCGCCGGGGTGGTGGGGACCCCCCTCCGGTTTCTACGAGCAGTACTTC. Protein product: CASSKAPGWWGPPSGFYEQYF.

V gene TRBV29-1 combines with J gene TRBJ1-1, with D maybe TRBD1 (6 bases). The V and J ends lost 7 bases and 2 bases respectively, with 11 bases between them. Germline CDR1 and CDR2: SQVTM and ANQGSEA. The CDR3 extends over 12 amino acids. The CDR3 coding sequence is TGCAGCGCTGGGGGACAAAACACTGAAGCTTTCTTT. Its protein product is CSAGGQNTEAFF.

This sequence joins TRBV4-1 and TRBJ1-1; TRBD1 agrees at 7 bases. The germline V gene encodes CDR1 MGHRA and CDR2 YSYEKL. V gave up 0 bases and J gave up 0 bases; unmatched junction bases: 4. There are 16 residues in the CDR3. CDR3 DNA sequence: TGCGCCAGCAGCCAAGAGACAGGGACGCTGAACACTGAAGCTTTCTTT. It translates to CASSQETGTLNTEAFF.

This clone was seen only once. This chain uses TRBV2 with TRBJ2-7; 7 nucleotides align to TRBD1. The germline gives CDR1 SNHLY, CDR2 FYNNEI. The CDR3 has 13 residues. The V and J ends lost 6 bases and 0 bases, in that order; junction bases with no gene match: 2. The DNA of the CDR3 is TGTGCCAGCAGGGGGGACAGCTCCTACGAGCAGTACTTC. Its translation: CASRGDSSYEQYF.

V gene TRBV7-3 combines with J gene TRBJ2-2; D possibly corresponds to TRBD2 (6 bases). Trimming stripped 1 base from V and 1 base from J, with 16 bases between. Germline V CDR1 and CDR2: SGHTA, FQGTGA. The CDR3 is made up of 18 amino acids. CDR3 nucleotide sequence: TGTGCCAGCAGCTTAATGTTAGGGGACTCGGGGAACACCGGGGAGCTGTTTTTT. This translates into CASSLMLGDSGNTGELFF.

This chain connects TRBV5-1 to TRBJ2-7; TRBD1 aligns across 7 bases. Per the germline V gene, CDR1 is SGHRS and CDR2 is YFSETQ. With V trimmed by 3 bases and J by 6 bases, 12 bases remained unmatched. The CDR3 spans 15 residues. For the CDR3, the DNA is TGCGCCAGCAGCTACCTACAGGGGTTAAACTCCGAGCAGTACTTC. Encoded protein: CASSYLQGLNSEQYF.